This TCR beta chain was identified during a study of Graves' ophthalmopathy and Graves' hyperthyroidism. This clonotype has at least ten counts. As the template, RNA transcripts were used to amplify TCR beta CDR3 regions. A first-round RT-PCR used HTBI primers, followed by a second-round multiplex PCR. TCRdb processed the multiplex PCR reads anew with MiXCR; each CDR3 protein has one entry. Of about 370,000 distinct CDR3 sequences listed, approximately 20% are singletons. This clonotype originated in a woman between 18 and 29 years old with Graves' ophthalmopathy. The sample consisted of peripheral blood.

The CDR3 here is CSAPRAGTQYF. CDR3 nucleotides: TGCAGTGCCCCTAGGGCGGGGACCCAGTACTTC. The chain combines TRBV20-1 with TRBJ2-5; TRBD2 might be the D (5 bases). The ends were cut back, 6 bases at V and 7 bases at J, with 12 bases in the middle. Germline assignment: CDR1 DFQATT and CDR2 SNEGSKA (reference sequence). The CDR3 contains 11 residues.